These T cell receptor beta chains were read from a single sample in a study of somatic mutations in cytotoxic T cells in rheumatoid arthritis. TCRdb's table, derived via immunoSEQ multiplex PCR, lists solely in-frame clones and lacks some. This sample has tens of thousands of clones, with roughly 80% found just once. Sequenced input: CD8+ T cells sorted from blood. The source of these receptors is a man aged 35 to 55 in good health. Both conserved end residues are part of each CDR3. Each record gives: V gene, J gene, D gene, clone size, CDR3 protein, CDR3 DNA. The D gene is left open where the match is weak. Some rows mark clone size as missing; the rest say once, few, many or name a class of expanded clone.

v_gene: TRBV13; j_gene: TRBJ1-1; d_gene: NA; abundance: once; CDR3aa: CASSLGGLVGDEAFF; CDR3nt: TGTGCCAGCAGCTTAGGGGGGCTCGTTGGAGATGAAGCTTTCTTT
v_gene: TRBV28; j_gene: TRBJ1-5; d_gene: NA; abundance: once; CDR3aa: CASSFGQFRNQPQHF; CDR3nt: TGTGCCAGCAGTTTCGGACAGTTTAGGAATCAGCCCCAGCATTTT
v_gene: TRBV7-6; j_gene: TRBJ2-7; d_gene: TRBD2; abundance: NA; CDR3aa: CASSWGTSGSVDEQYF; CDR3nt: TGTGCCAGCAGCTGGGGGACTAGCGGGAGTGTGGACGAGCAGTACTTC
v_gene: TRBV2; j_gene: TRBJ2-7; d_gene: TRBD1; abundance: once; CDR3aa: CASSDLGQVYEQYF; CDR3nt: TGTGCCAGCAGTGACCTGGGACAGGTCTACGAGCAGTACTTC
v_gene: TRBV28; j_gene: TRBJ1-2; d_gene: NA; abundance: NA; CDR3aa: CASSFGGPNYGYTF; CDR3nt: TGTGCCAGCAGTTTCGGAGGGCCAAACTATGGCTACACCTTC
v_gene: TRBV10-2; j_gene: TRBJ1-1; d_gene: NA; abundance: NA; CDR3aa: CASRDTLNTEAFF; CDR3nt: TGCGCCAGCAGGGACACCCTGAACACTGAAGCTTTCTTT
v_gene: TRBV5-4; j_gene: TRBJ2-7; d_gene: TRBD2; abundance: NA; CDR3aa: CASSDGTSGRVLEQYF; CDR3nt: TGTGCCAGCAGCGACGGGACTAGCGGGAGGGTCTTGGAGCAGTACTTC
v_gene: TRBV6-5; j_gene: TRBJ1-2; d_gene: NA; abundance: NA; CDR3aa: CASSPSGSGPGGYTF; CDR3nt: TGTGCCAGCAGTCCTTCAGGGAGCGGCCCAGGGGGCTACACCTTC
v_gene: TRBV7-8; j_gene: TRBJ2-7; d_gene: NA; abundance: NA; CDR3aa: CASRGLSPYEQYF; CDR3nt: TGTGCCAGCAGGGGATTGAGTCCCTACGAGCAGTACTTC
v_gene: TRBV5-1; j_gene: TRBJ1-1; d_gene: NA; abundance: NA; CDR3aa: CASSLMTDYTEAFF; CDR3nt: TGCGCCAGCAGCTTAATGACAGATTACACTGAAGCTTTCTTT
v_gene: TRBV4-3; j_gene: TRBJ2-5; d_gene: NA; abundance: NA; CDR3aa: CASSQENRAKETQYF; CDR3nt: TGCGCCAGCAGCCAAGAAAACAGGGCGAAAGAGACCCAGTACTTC
v_gene: TRBV28; j_gene: TRBJ2-1; d_gene: NA; abundance: NA; CDR3aa: CASSLLGDNNEQFF; CDR3nt: TGTGCCAGCAGTTTATTAGGGGACAACAATGAGCAGTTCTTC
v_gene: TRBV19; j_gene: TRBJ2-2; d_gene: NA; abundance: NA; CDR3aa: CASSMIPDTGELFF; CDR3nt: TGTGCCAGTAGTATGATTCCGGACACCGGGGAGCTGTTTTTT
v_gene: TRBV6-5; j_gene: TRBJ2-7; d_gene: TRBD1; abundance: NA; CDR3aa: CASSYSGTGSEQYF; CDR3nt: TGTGCCAGCAGTTACTCCGGGACAGGATCCGAGCAGTACTTC
v_gene: TRBV30; j_gene: TRBJ2-1; d_gene: NA; abundance: NA; CDR3aa: CAWSVGPQFF; CDR3nt: TGTGCCTGGAGTGTAGGACCGCAGTTCTTC
v_gene: TRBV28; j_gene: TRBJ2-3; d_gene: NA; abundance: NA; CDR3aa: CASSDGQLSTDTQYF; CDR3nt: TGTGCCAGCAGCGATGGACAGCTCTCCACAGATACGCAGTATTTT
v_gene: TRBV9; j_gene: TRBJ2-7; d_gene: NA; abundance: once; CDR3aa: CASSVAGSGSYEQYF; CDR3nt: TGTGCCAGCAGCGTAGCCGGTAGCGGCTCCTACGAGCAGTACTTC
v_gene: TRBV6-5; j_gene: TRBJ1-1; d_gene: NA; abundance: NA; CDR3aa: CASSYSSGTGTEAFF; CDR3nt: TGTGCCAGCAGTTACTCCTCGGGGACCGGCACTGAAGCTTTCTTT
v_gene: TRBV29-1; j_gene: TRBJ2-7; d_gene: NA; abundance: NA; CDR3aa: CSVVISYEQYF; CDR3nt: TGCAGCGTTGTCATTTCCTACGAGCAGTACTTC
v_gene: TRBV29-1; j_gene: TRBJ1-4; d_gene: NA; abundance: NA; CDR3aa: CSVEVYRVDEKLFF; CDR3nt: TGCAGCGTTGAAGTGTACAGGGTGGACGAAAAACTGTTTTTT
v_gene: TRBV6-1; j_gene: TRBJ2-1; d_gene: NA; abundance: NA; CDR3aa: CASRGVGILYNEQFF; CDR3nt: TGTGCCAGCAGGGGGGTGGGCATACTCTACAATGAGCAGTTCTTC
v_gene: TRBV30; j_gene: TRBJ2-7; d_gene: NA; abundance: NA; CDR3aa: CAWSAGGEQYF; CDR3nt: TGTGCCTGGAGTGCAGGGGGGGAGCAGTACTTC
v_gene: TRBV27; j_gene: TRBJ2-7; d_gene: TRBD1; abundance: once; CDR3aa: CASSWWTGGSYEQYF; CDR3nt: TGTGCCAGCAGTTGGTGGACAGGGGGCTCCTACGAGCAGTACTTC
v_gene: TRBV5-1; j_gene: TRBJ1-2; d_gene: NA; abundance: NA; CDR3aa: CASSLEQYYGYTF; CDR3nt: TGCGCCAGCAGTTTGGAACAGTACTATGGCTACACCTTC
v_gene: TRBV7-2; j_gene: TRBJ2-5; d_gene: NA; abundance: NA; CDR3aa: CASSSPLPQETQYF; CDR3nt: TGTGCCAGCAGCTCGCCTCTACCCCAAGAGACCCAGTACTTC
v_gene: TRBV15; j_gene: TRBJ1-2; d_gene: TRBD1; abundance: NA; CDR3aa: CATSSTGAGYTF; CDR3nt: TGTGCCACCAGCAGCACAGGGGCTGGCTACACCTTC
v_gene: TRBV28; j_gene: TRBJ2-7; d_gene: NA; abundance: NA; CDR3aa: CASSFRFYEQYF; CDR3nt: TGTGCCAGCAGTTTTCGCTTTTACGAGCAGTACTTC
v_gene: TRBV29-1; j_gene: TRBJ2-3; d_gene: NA; abundance: NA; CDR3aa: CSGTGTEPGTDTQYF; CDR3nt: TGCAGCGGGACCGGGACTGAACCTGGCACAGATACGCAGTATTTT
v_gene: TRBV28; j_gene: TRBJ2-2; d_gene: NA; abundance: few; CDR3aa: CASSLGRHTGELFF; CDR3nt: TGTGCCAGCAGTTTGGGCAGACACACCGGGGAGCTGTTTTTT
v_gene: TRBV19; j_gene: TRBJ2-7; d_gene: NA; abundance: NA; CDR3aa: CASSITRYSAEQYF; CDR3nt: TGTGCCAGTAGTATAACCCGTTACTCGGCCGAGCAGTACTTC
v_gene: TRBV28; j_gene: TRBJ1-5; d_gene: NA; abundance: NA; CDR3aa: CASQWRGNQPQHF; CDR3nt: TGTGCCAGCCAATGGAGGGGTAATCAGCCCCAGCATTTT
v_gene: TRBV6-4; j_gene: TRBJ1-1; d_gene: NA; abundance: NA; CDR3aa: CASSDSGTAEAFF; CDR3nt: TGTGCCAGCAGTGACTCGGGGACGGCTGAAGCTTTCTTT
v_gene: TRBV20-1; j_gene: TRBJ1-2; d_gene: NA; abundance: NA; CDR3aa: CSAIGYGYTF; CDR3nt: TGCAGTGCTATAGGCTATGGCTACACCTTC
v_gene: TRBV11-3; j_gene: TRBJ2-1; d_gene: TRBD2; abundance: NA; CDR3aa: CASSLVTGGNLGEQFF; CDR3nt: TGTGCCAGCAGCTTAGTAACGGGAGGGAATCTTGGTGAGCAGTTCTTC
v_gene: TRBV12-2; j_gene: TRBJ2-7; d_gene: NA; abundance: NA; CDR3aa: CASRLSRDYNEQYF; CDR3nt: TGTGCAAGTCGCCTCTCCCGGGATTACAACGAGCAGTACTTC
v_gene: TRBV19; j_gene: TRBJ1-1; d_gene: NA; abundance: NA; CDR3aa: CASSAERGGTEAFF; CDR3nt: TGTGCCAGTAGTGCGGAACGGGGTGGCACTGAAGCTTTCTTT
v_gene: TRBV9; j_gene: TRBJ1-5; d_gene: NA; abundance: NA; CDR3aa: CASSAGSGQPQHF; CDR3nt: TGTGCCAGCAGCGCTGGGTCAGGTCAGCCCCAGCATTTT
v_gene: TRBV13; j_gene: TRBJ2-7; d_gene: TRBD1; abundance: once; CDR3aa: CASSLGGTGIYEQYF; CDR3nt: TGTGCCAGCAGCTTAGGGGGGACAGGAATCTACGAGCAGTACTTC
v_gene: TRBV7-9; j_gene: TRBJ2-7; d_gene: NA; abundance: NA; CDR3aa: CASSLERGPSYEQYF; CDR3nt: TGTGCCAGCAGCTTAGAACGTGGGCCCTCCTACGAGCAGTACTTC
v_gene: TRBV2; j_gene: TRBJ2-2; d_gene: NA; abundance: NA; CDR3aa: CASIPATGELFF; CDR3nt: TGTGCCAGCATCCCCGCCACCGGGGAGCTGTTTTTT
v_gene: TRBV7-2; j_gene: TRBJ1-5; d_gene: TRBD1; abundance: medium-sized; CDR3aa: CASSLGRGRDQPQHF; CDR3nt: TGTGCCAGCAGCCTGGGGAGGGGGCGCGATCAGCCCCAGCATTTT
v_gene: TRBV7-9; j_gene: TRBJ2-7; d_gene: NA; abundance: NA; CDR3aa: CASSPGASSYEQYF; CDR3nt: TGTGCCAGCAGCCCCGGAGCTAGCTCCTACGAGCAGTACTTC
v_gene: TRBV28; j_gene: TRBJ1-1; d_gene: TRBD1; abundance: NA; CDR3aa: CASSLSLLGTAEAFF; CDR3nt: TGTGCCAGCAGTTTATCCCTTCTGGGGACAGCCGAAGCTTTCTTT
v_gene: TRBV13; j_gene: TRBJ2-7; d_gene: NA; abundance: NA; CDR3aa: CASSLSSYEQYF; CDR3nt: TGTGCCAGCAGCTTAAGCTCCTACGAGCAGTACTTC
v_gene: TRBV7-9; j_gene: TRBJ2-7; d_gene: TRBD2; abundance: few; CDR3aa: CASINPGGSTDEQYF; CDR3nt: TGTGCCAGCATTAATCCGGGCGGGAGCACCGACGAGCAGTACTTC
v_gene: TRBV27; j_gene: TRBJ2-1; d_gene: TRBD2; abundance: NA; CDR3aa: CASALAGGSPYNEQFF; CDR3nt: TGTGCCAGCGCTCTAGCGGGAGGTAGTCCCTACAATGAGCAGTTCTTC
v_gene: TRBV14; j_gene: TRBJ2-1; d_gene: NA; abundance: NA; CDR3aa: CASSQDRLAPYNEQFF; CDR3nt: TGTGCCAGCAGCCAAGATAGGCTAGCACCCTACAATGAGCAGTTCTTC
v_gene: TRBV2; j_gene: TRBJ2-2; d_gene: NA; abundance: NA; CDR3aa: CASSDRTNTGELFF; CDR3nt: TGTGCCAGCAGCGACAGGACGAACACCGGGGAGCTGTTTTTT
v_gene: TRBV2; j_gene: TRBJ2-1; d_gene: TRBD2; abundance: NA; CDR3aa: CASKGVWRETASYNEQFF; CDR3nt: TGTGCCAGCAAGGGTGTCTGGCGGGAGACCGCTTCCTACAATGAGCAGTTCTTC
v_gene: TRBV5-1; j_gene: TRBJ2-1; d_gene: NA; abundance: NA; CDR3aa: CASSPWTDYNEQFF; CDR3nt: TGCGCCAGCAGCCCGTGGACCGATTACAATGAGCAGTTCTTC
v_gene: TRBV27; j_gene: TRBJ1-1; d_gene: NA; abundance: NA; CDR3aa: CASSFSGPTEAFF; CDR3nt: TGTGCCAGCAGTTTCTCAGGGCCGACTGAAGCTTTCTTT
v_gene: TRBV4-3; j_gene: TRBJ2-1; d_gene: NA; abundance: NA; CDR3aa: CASSQEGPRLEQFF; CDR3nt: TGCGCCAGCAGCCAAGAAGGCCCCCGACTAGAGCAGTTCTTC
v_gene: TRBV4-3; j_gene: TRBJ2-7; d_gene: TRBD2; abundance: NA; CDR3aa: CASSQETSGYEQYF; CDR3nt: TGCGCCAGCAGCCAGGAGACTAGCGGGTACGAGCAGTACTTC
v_gene: TRBV27; j_gene: TRBJ2-7; d_gene: TRBD1; abundance: NA; CDR3aa: CASSPQGRYEQYF; CDR3nt: TGTGCCAGCAGCCCACAGGGGCGCTACGAGCAGTACTTC
v_gene: TRBV11-2; j_gene: TRBJ1-4; d_gene: NA; abundance: NA; CDR3aa: CASSAYVDEKLFF; CDR3nt: TGTGCCAGCAGCGCGTACGTTGACGAAAAACTGTTTTTT
v_gene: TRBV28; j_gene: TRBJ2-7; d_gene: NA; abundance: NA; CDR3aa: CASSTIGGGSRPYEQYF; CDR3nt: TGTGCCAGCAGTACAATAGGGGGGGGAAGCCGGCCCTACGAGCAGTACTTC
v_gene: TRBV9; j_gene: TRBJ2-1; d_gene: TRBD1; abundance: once; CDR3aa: CASSVAAGTGPYNEQFF; CDR3nt: TGTGCCAGCAGCGTAGCCGCCGGGACAGGGCCCTACAATGAGCAGTTCTTC
v_gene: TRBV7-9; j_gene: TRBJ2-7; d_gene: TRBD1; abundance: NA; CDR3aa: CASSSVQGAENEQYF; CDR3nt: TGTGCCAGCAGCTCGGTACAGGGGGCCGAGAACGAGCAGTACTTC
v_gene: TRBV19; j_gene: TRBJ2-7; d_gene: NA; abundance: NA; CDR3aa: CASSSGTNPYEQYF; CDR3nt: TGTGCCAGTAGTTCAGGGACGAACCCTTACGAGCAGTACTTC